Listed here are 7 T cell receptor beta chains from one sample, sequenced in a study of response to subunit inactivated influenza vaccine (dated by TCRdb to 2017 to 2018). Library preparation used RT-PCR. The data were produced on an Illumina HiSeq 2500. TCRdb reran the public reads through fastp at Q25 and MiXCR, keeping productive beta chains. Each entry merges the rows of one CDR3 protein and shows their most common DNA and genes. Counted in this sample were under 200,000 distinct CDR3 sequences; approximately 12% of them appeared once. The ten largest clones add up to around 35% of the sample. Sequenced here: CD8+ T cells sorted from PBMCs, sampled 23 months after vaccination. The receptors shown here come from a man aged 45 to 75 who received an inactivated influenza vaccine. Donor details come from another sample of the same person, matched by shared clones.

There are many counts of this clonotype. The chain is built from TRBV6-5 and TRBJ2-2, with a possible D match to TRBD2 (5 bases). V was shortened by 2 bases and J by 6 bases, with 19 bases between the two germline ends. Germline V CDR1 and CDR2: MNHEY, SVGAGI. The CDR3 runs 17 residues. The CDR3 DNA follows: TGTGCCAGCAGTTACCCGGACTCTTTAGCTGTTTCCGGGGAGCTGTTTTTT. This codes for CASSYPDSLAVSGELFF.

This clonotype came up a few times. This rearrangement joins TRBV6-1 to TRBJ2-1; a possible D gene is TRBD2 (5 bases). From germline, CDR1 is MNHNS and CDR2 SASEGT. The CDR3 loop spans 14 amino acids. The V and J ends lost 6 bases and 5 bases respectively, with 14 bases between them. As DNA, the CDR3 is TGTGCCAGCAGCCGAGGGAGTGGGAACAATGAGCAGTTCTTC. It codes for CASSRGSGNNEQFF.

This clonotype was recorded many times. The J gene is TRBJ1-5, the V gene TRBV12-3 or TRBV12-4, with D unresolved. V was shortened by 0 bases and J by 4 bases, with 10 bases between the two germline ends. The CDR3 loop spans 15 amino acids. CDR3 sequence: CASSLAGFPNQPQHF. The CDR3 nucleotides read TGTGCCAGCAGTTTAGCCGGATTCCCGAATCAGCCCCAGCATTTT.

The chain combines TRBV2 with TRBJ1-1; weak D call: TRBD1 (6 bases). The CDR3 contains 14 residues. Deletions cut 7 bases from V and 6 bases from J, with 18 bases between. The germline gives CDR1 SNHLY, CDR2 FYNNEI. CDR3 region: CASIHPPGGPEAFF. The CDR3 nucleotides are TGTGCCAGCATTCACCCCCCGGGGGGCCCTGAAGCTTTCTTT.

This clonotype was picked up many times. This rearrangement joins TRBV9 to TRBJ2-2; D ambiguous. Per the germline V gene, CDR1 is SGDLS and CDR2 is YYNGEE. The CDR3 covers 14 residues. V was clipped by 0 bases and J by 1 base, with 4 bases between them. CDR3 sequence (DNA): TGTGCCAGCAGCGTAGCCAAGAACACCGGGGAGCTGTTTTTT. This translates into CASSVAKNTGELFF.

The rearrangement links TRBV7-9 to TRBJ2-5; D ambiguous. There are 13 residues in the CDR3. Trimming stripped 5 bases from V and 0 bases from J, with 7 bases between. The germline gives CDR1 SEHNR, CDR2 FQNEAQ (reference sequence). The CDR3 region has the DNA TGTGCCAGCAGCCCTAAGTACCAAGAGACCCAGTACTTC. Amino acids: CASSPKYQETQYF.

V usage is TRBV20-1 and J usage is TRBJ1-6, with 7 nucleotides matching TRBD1. Trimming removed 5 bases from V and 18 bases from J; junction bases left unmatched: 10. This CDR3 contains 11 residues. Germline V CDR1 and CDR2: DFQATT, SNEGSKA (reference sequence). CDR3 in DNA: TGCAGTGCTGAGGGGGCCCGCTGGGACCACTTT. Translation gives CSAEGARWDHF.